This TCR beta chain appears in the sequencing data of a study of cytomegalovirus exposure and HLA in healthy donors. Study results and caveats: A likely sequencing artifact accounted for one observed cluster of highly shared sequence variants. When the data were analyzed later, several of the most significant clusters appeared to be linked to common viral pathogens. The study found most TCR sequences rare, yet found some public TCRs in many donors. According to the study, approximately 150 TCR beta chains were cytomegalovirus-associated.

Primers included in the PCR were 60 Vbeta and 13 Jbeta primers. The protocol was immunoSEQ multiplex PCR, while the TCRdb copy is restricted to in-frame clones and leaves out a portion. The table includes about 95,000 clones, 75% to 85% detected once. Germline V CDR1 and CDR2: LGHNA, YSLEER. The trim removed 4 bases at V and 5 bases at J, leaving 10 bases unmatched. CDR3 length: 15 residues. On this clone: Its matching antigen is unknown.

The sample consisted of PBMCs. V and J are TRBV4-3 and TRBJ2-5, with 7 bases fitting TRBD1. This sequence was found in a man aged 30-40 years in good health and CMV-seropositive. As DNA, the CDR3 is TGCGCCAGCAGCCCCGACGGACAGGCTATGGAGACCCAGTACTTC. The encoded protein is CASSPDGQAMETQYF.